This TCR beta chain was recovered during a study of tumor and adjacent non-tumor tissue in lung cancer. The wider study: Each sample yielded a few million productive TCRbeta reads on average.

A modified ARM-PCR protocol with three rounds of nested PCR amplified TCRbeta. Using its own MiXCR run on the multiplex PCR reads, TCRdb lists one record per CDR3 protein. The table shows 70,000 to 80,000 distinct CDR3 sequences, with roughly two thirds occurring only once. The CDR3 covers 17 residues. J was trimmed by 3 bases and V by 1 base; bases with no gene match: 7. Germline lookup yields CDR1 SEHNR and CDR2 FQNEAQ (reference sequence). Remarks on this clonotype: No antigen is known for it.

Overall study results and limits: Tumor repertoires had a smaller top 100 clone share than normal lung. Shorter survival was associated with higher TCR diversity in tumors.

The template was RNA from unsorted bulk tissue. This TCR derives from a woman between 40 and 50 years old with non-small cell lung cancer. This chain links TRBV7-9 with TRBJ1-5; 9 bases match TRBD1. Sample: lung tumor tissue. In DNA, the CDR3 is TGTGCCAGCAGCTTAGGCCGGACAGGGGCTTTCAATCAGCCCCAGCATTTT. This encodes CASSLGRTGAFNQPQHF.